Given below is one TCR beta chain in context. The entry originates in a study of blood T cell repertoires in COVID-19. Study as a whole: T cells, B-cell-depleted T cells, or PBMCs provided the cDNA or gDNA that served as material.

Source study methods: By means of reference gene primer amplification, nucleated cell counts were estimated. Repertoires were generated with immunoSEQ multiplex PCR, while TCRdb's copy carries only in-frame clones and drops some. That table supplies the V and J calls and clone size; D and trimming were determined from the DNA. The repertoire has roughly 43,000 clones, 88% of them found once; the top ten carry 4.5% to 5%. This CDR3 contains 13 residues. Germline V gene data show CDR1 as MGHDK and CDR2 as SYGVNS. The ends were cut back, 3 bases at V and 1 base at J, with 7 bases in the middle. Sequenced input: peripheral blood. V is TRBV25-1 and J is TRBJ2-7; D unclear. The sequence was obtained from a human donor in a cohort sampled during active COVID-19. The CDR3 is CASSDGVSYEQYF. For the CDR3, the DNA is TGTGCCAGCAGTGATGGAGTATCCTACGAGCAGTACTTC.